The 17 T cell receptor beta chains listed next were all sequenced from one sample in a study of CD8 T cells in Susac syndrome. It was with random hexamers that about 0.45 to 1 ug RNA was reverse transcribed. One entry per CDR3 protein, called by TCRdb with MiXCR from the immunoSEQ multiplex PCR reads. Of more than 95,000 distinct CDR3 sequences in the sample, around 94% were seen once. Specimen: CD4+ T cells from PBMCs. These receptors were obtained from a human donor in good health.

This clonotype occurred once. The chain employs TRBV6-5 and TRBJ1-5, with D possibly matching TRBD1 (5 bases). V lost 8 bases and J lost 7, with 15 bases in between. The CDR3 contains 13 residues. Germline V lookup: CDR1 MNHEY, CDR2 SVGAGI. CDR3 bases: TGTGCCAGCCGCCAGGGATGGTCGCAGCCCCAGCATTTT. This gives the protein CASRQGWSQPQHF.

The chain couples TRBV5-6 to TRBJ1-1; no definite D call. V was pared by 0 bases and J by 0 bases, with 3 bases between. The CDR3 extends over 13 amino acids. The germline V gene encodes CDR1 SGHDT and CDR2 YYEEEE. The CDR3 is CASSLVMNTEAFF. CDR3 sequence (DNA): TGTGCCAGCAGCTTGGTCATGAACACTGAAGCTTTCTTT.

This sequence joins TRBV29-1 and TRBJ2-7; 9 positions agree with TRBD1. Per the germline V gene, CDR1 is SQVTM and CDR2 is ANQGSEA. The J segment lost 5 bases and the V segment lost 6 bases, leaving 11 bases of the junction unmatched. The length of the CDR3 is 14 residues. The CDR3 loop reads CSVLGQGKVHEQYF. CDR3 in DNA: TGCAGCGTCTTGGGACAGGGAAAAGTCCACGAGCAGTACTTC.

The chain carries TRBV14 and TRBJ2-7; D possibly corresponds to TRBD2 (6 bases). Trimming removed 4 bases from V and 7 bases from J, with 17 bases in between. In germline, CDR1 is SGHDN, CDR2 FVKESK. This CDR3 comprises 14 residues. In DNA form, the CDR3 reads TGTGCCAGCAGCCCCGGGACTCTCTATTTGGAGCAGTACTTC. Its protein is CASSPGTLYLEQYF. Using reference TRBV14 and TRBJ2-7 for the parts outside the CDR3, the full variable domain is EAGVTQFPSHSVIEKGQTVTLRCDPISGHDNLYWYRRVMGKEIKFLLHFVKESKQDESGMPNNRFLAERTGGTYSTLKVQPAELEDSGVYFCASSPGTLYLEQYFGPGTRLTVT.

V gene TRBV29-1 combines with J gene TRBJ2-5, with 10 bases lining up with TRBD1. J gave up 1 base and V 5 bases, and 1 base lay outside the gene matches. The CDR3 sequence is 13 residues long. Germline assignment: CDR1 SQVTM and CDR2 ANQGSEA. This CDR3 is CSVWTGGQETQYF. The CDR3 region has the DNA TGCAGCGTTTGGACAGGGGGCCAAGAGACCCAGTACTTC.

V gene TRBV30 combines with J gene TRBJ2-1, with D possibly being TRBD2 (7 bases). V shed 0 bases and J shed 10 bases, with 16 bases lying between them. Germline-derived CDR1 and CDR2 are GTSNPN and SVGIG (reference sequence). The CDR3 is 14 residues long. In nucleotides, the CDR3 is TGTGCCTGGAGTGTAGTCGCCGGGGGGCAGGAGCAGTTCTTC. It specifies CAWSVVAGGQEQFF.

The chain carries TRBV29-1 and TRBJ2-1; D tentatively reads TRBD1 or TRBD2 (5 bases each). The V gene lost 6 bases and the J gene lost 8 bases, with 17 bases spanning the gap. Germline V gene sequence: CDR1 SQVTM, CDR2 ANQGSEA. CDR3 size: 13 residues. The chain's CDR3 is CSVRGKGDDEQFF. In nucleotides, the CDR3 is TGCAGCGTCCGTGGGAAAGGGGACGATGAGCAGTTCTTC.

V usage is TRBV23-1 and J usage is TRBJ1-4, with D maybe TRBD1 (5 bases). TRBV23-1 is placed among ORFs of uncertain function. The germline V and J ends were trimmed by 2 bases and 5 bases, with 12 bases remaining between them. The CDR3 spans 15 residues. CDR3 nucleotides: TGCGCCAGCAGTCAACTGACACGGGACAATGAAAAACTGTTTTTT. This codes for CASSQLTRDNEKLFF.

The chain carries TRBV7-2 and TRBJ2-7; weak D call: TRBD1 (5 bases). There are 15 residues in the CDR3. Per germline, CDR1 SGHTA and CDR2 FQGNSA. The V end lost 2 bases, the J end lost 2 bases, and 13 bases lay between the germline ends. The CDR3 bases are TGTGCCAGCAGCTTACTCAGGGCGGAAACCTACGAGCAGTACTTC. Protein sequence: CASSLLRAETYEQYF.

The V call is TRBV19, the J call TRBJ2-2; 8 nucleotides agree with TRBD2. CDR1 is LNHDA, CDR2 SQIVND, per germline (reference sequence). The CDR3 loop spans 15 amino acids. The trim removed 5 bases at V and 6 bases at J, leaving 8 bases unmatched. CDR3 in DNA: TGTGCCAGTAGTTCCCCGGGAGGGCGGTCCGGGGAGCTGTTTTTT. The encoded protein is CASSSPGGRSGELFF. Supplemented by reference TRBV19 and TRBJ2-2, the full variable domain reads DGGITQSPKYLFRKEGQNVTLSCEQNLNHDAMYWYRQDPGQGLRLIYYSQIVNDFQKGDIAEGYSVSREKKESFPLTVTSAQKNPTAFYLCASSSPGGRSGELFFGEGSRLTVL.

In this sample, this clonotype turned up once. The chain combines TRBV29-1 with TRBJ2-1; 7 bases line up with TRBD2. V lost 7 bases, J lost 6 bases, and 12 bases stayed unmatched. The length of the CDR3 is 14 residues. The germline V gene encodes CDR1 SQVTM and CDR2 ANQGSEA. The CDR3 nucleotides are TGCAGCGGTGGACTAATGGGGGGGGGCAATGAGCAGTTCTTC. Translating gives CSGGLMGGGNEQFF.

The chain links TRBV11-2 to TRBJ2-5; perhaps TRBD1 as D (6 bases). The V end was cut by 4 bases, the J end by 5 bases, with 17 bases between. CDR3 size: 15 residues. CDR1 is SGHAT, CDR2 FQNNGV, per germline. In DNA, the CDR3 is TGTGCCAGCAGCTCAATAAAAAGAAGGGGGGAGACCCAGTACTTC. Translated, it gives CASSSIKRRGETQYF.

The chain has TRBV5-1 and TRBJ2-3, with D perhaps TRBD2 (6 bases). Trimming pared 4 bases from V and 3 bases from J, leaving 9 bases between. Germline assignment: CDR1 SGHRS and CDR2 YFSETQ. The CDR3 runs 13 residues. DNA of the CDR3: TGCGCCAGCAGCACGGAGGGTACAGATACGCAGTATTTT. This gives the protein CASSTEGTDTQYF.

CDR3 protein: CSVEDTGGWDNEQFF. DNA for the CDR3: TGCAGCGTTGAAGATACAGGGGGCTGGGACAATGAGCAGTTCTTC. The genes are TRBV29-1 and TRBJ2-1, with 9 positions matching TRBD1. V dropped 0 bases and J dropped 5; count of bases not matched to a gene: 5. CDR3 length equals 15 residues. CDR1 SQVTM and CDR2 ANQGSEA come from the germline V gene.

This clonotype appeared once. V and J are TRBV5-1 and TRBJ2-1, with D perhaps given as TRBD1 or TRBD2 (5 bases each). The CDR3 is 16 amino acids. The V gene's germline CDR1 is SGHRS and CDR2 YFSETQ. Trimming removed 4 bases from V and 3 bases from J, with 17 bases in between. CDR3 bases: TGCGCCAGCAGCGGTGGTAGGGGACCGAACTACAATGAGCAGTTCTTC. This translates into CASSGGRGPNYNEQFF.

The chain links TRBV18 to TRBJ1-5, with a possible D match to TRBD1 (5 bases). Trimming left V 4 bases short and J 1 base short, with 14 bases between. This CDR3 comprises 16 residues. Germline CDR1 and CDR2: KGHSH and LQKENI. The CDR3 sequence: CASSHPGLESNQPQHF. The CDR3 region has the DNA TGTGCCAGCTCACATCCAGGGCTGGAGAGCAATCAGCCCCAGCATTTT.

This chain links TRBV30 with TRBJ2-7; D ambiguous. There are 14 residues in the CDR3. The germline gives CDR1 GTSNPN, CDR2 SVGIG (reference sequence). V shed 3 bases and J shed 4 bases, with 16 bases lying between them. CDR3 sequence: CAWRGPQLQYEQYF. CDR3 nucleotide sequence: TGTGCCTGGAGAGGGCCGCAACTACAATACGAGCAGTACTTC.